The rows below give T cell receptor beta chains drawn from one sample of a study of T-cell reconstitution after alpha-beta-depleted transplantation in children. From the PCR reads, TCRdb called clonotypes with MiXCR, one entry per CDR3 protein. Of a few hundred thousand distinct CDR3 sequences detected, roughly 24% appear once; the ten largest clones hold roughly 2.5%. The material sequenced was PBMCs, taken before TCRalphabeta/CD19-depleted stem cell transplant. Every receptor here comes from a girl aged 2 to 10 with Fanconi anemia, due to receive a stem cell transplant. CDR3s include the opening cysteine and the closing phenylalanine or tryptophan. The order of the fields is clone size, D gene, V gene, J gene, CDR3 DNA, CDR3 protein. D genes are given only for firm matches. Only part of the rows carry a size: once, few, many, or a class if the clone is expanded.

abundance: NA
d_gene: NA
v_gene: TRBV29-1
j_gene: TRBJ2-2
CDR3nt: TGCAGCGTTGAGGGCGGAGGGAACACCGGGGAGCTGTTTTTT
CDR3aa: CSVEGGGNTGELFF

abundance: many
d_gene: NA
v_gene: TRBV27
j_gene: TRBJ2-5
CDR3nt: TGTGCCAGCAGCCGATCCCTAGCCCAAGAGACCCAGTACTTC
CDR3aa: CASSRSLAQETQYF

abundance: NA
d_gene: NA
v_gene: TRBV27
j_gene: TRBJ2-5
CDR3nt: TGTGCCAGCAGTCCCACCACCCTGGGCGGCCAAGAGACCCAGTACTTC
CDR3aa: CASSPTTLGGQETQYF

abundance: few
d_gene: NA
v_gene: TRBV5-1
j_gene: TRBJ2-3
CDR3nt: TGCGCCAGCAGCTTTCTTCGACTAGACGCAGATACGCAGTATTTT
CDR3aa: CASSFLRLDADTQYF

abundance: NA
d_gene: TRBD1
v_gene: TRBV27
j_gene: TRBJ2-1
CDR3nt: TGTGCCAGCAGTCCCGAGGCAGGGGGTTACAATGAGCAGTTCTTC
CDR3aa: CASSPEAGGYNEQFF

abundance: many
d_gene: NA
v_gene: TRBV20-1
j_gene: TRBJ1-6
CDR3nt: TGCAGTGCTAGAGGCTGGGATTGGGCCCTCCACTTT
CDR3aa: CSARGWDWALHF

abundance: few
d_gene: NA
v_gene: TRBV29-1
j_gene: TRBJ2-6
CDR3nt: TGCAGCGTTGTGCTATGGAAGCACTCTGGGGCCAACGTCCTGACTTTC
CDR3aa: CSVVLWKHSGANVLTF

abundance: NA
d_gene: NA
v_gene: TRBV23-1
j_gene: TRBJ2-3
CDR3nt: TGCGCCAGCAGTCTCCGGACGGTAAAGACTAGCACAGATACGCAGTATTTT
CDR3aa: CASSLRTVKTSTDTQYF

abundance: many
d_gene: NA
v_gene: TRBV7-6
j_gene: TRBJ2-1
CDR3nt: TGTGCCAGCAGCTTATCTCGCCGGTTGCGGAATGAGCAGTTCTTC
CDR3aa: CASSLSRRLRNEQFF

abundance: NA
d_gene: NA
v_gene: TRBV28
j_gene: TRBJ2-1
CDR3nt: TGTGCTTCTACTCTAGCGAGAATATTCTACAATGAGCAGTTCTTC
CDR3aa: CASTLARIFYNEQFF

abundance: NA
d_gene: NA
v_gene: TRBV6-6
j_gene: TRBJ2-1
CDR3nt: TGTGCCAGCACTTGGGGTACAAATGAGCAGTTCTTC
CDR3aa: CASTWGTNEQFF

abundance: NA
d_gene: NA
v_gene: TRBV29-1
j_gene: TRBJ2-5
CDR3nt: TGCAGCGTTGGGAGGGCTTCAGAGACCCAGTACTTC
CDR3aa: CSVGRASETQYF

abundance: NA
d_gene: NA
v_gene: TRBV15
j_gene: TRBJ1-1
CDR3nt: TGTGCCACCAGCCTCCCGGGCAGCAAGCTAGTGAACACTGAAGCTTTCTTT
CDR3aa: CATSLPGSKLVNTEAFF

abundance: NA
d_gene: NA
v_gene: TRBV29-1
j_gene: TRBJ2-5
CDR3nt: TGCAGCGGAGGGACCCAAGAGACCCAGTACTTC
CDR3aa: CSGGTQETQYF

abundance: NA
d_gene: TRBD2
v_gene: TRBV20-1
j_gene: TRBJ2-1
CDR3nt: TGCAGTGCTAGACCCCTAGCGGGATGGCAGGTATCCTACAATGAGCAGTTCTTC
CDR3aa: CSARPLAGWQVSYNEQFF

abundance: many
d_gene: TRBD2
v_gene: TRBV12-3/TRBV12-4
j_gene: TRBJ2-1
CDR3nt: TGTGCCAGCATAGGGACTAGACTAAATGAGCAGTTCTTC
CDR3aa: CASIGTRLNEQFF

abundance: NA
d_gene: TRBD2
v_gene: TRBV28
j_gene: TRBJ2-1
CDR3nt: TGTGCCAGCATCCTAAACGGACTAGCGGGATACAATGAGCAGTTCTTC
CDR3aa: CASILNGLAGYNEQFF

abundance: NA
d_gene: TRBD1
v_gene: TRBV6-1
j_gene: TRBJ2-1
CDR3nt: TGTGCCAGCAGTGAACGAGGGGGCGCGGACAATGAGCAGTTCTTC
CDR3aa: CASSERGGADNEQFF

abundance: NA
d_gene: NA
v_gene: TRBV2
j_gene: TRBJ2-5
CDR3nt: TGTGCCAGCAGTGAAGGGCGGCGGTTACTAGCCACGACCCAGTACTTC
CDR3aa: CASSEGRRLLATTQYF

abundance: many
d_gene: NA
v_gene: TRBV14
j_gene: TRBJ2-7
CDR3nt: TGTGCCAGCAGCCAAACTAGTTTCTACGAGCAGTACTTC
CDR3aa: CASSQTSFYEQYF

abundance: NA
d_gene: NA
v_gene: TRBV12-3/TRBV12-4
j_gene: TRBJ2-1
CDR3nt: TGTGCCAGCAGTCCAGGGGCAGCTGAGCAGTTCTTC
CDR3aa: CASSPGAAEQFF

abundance: few
d_gene: NA
v_gene: TRBV20-1
j_gene: TRBJ2-1
CDR3nt: TGCAGTGCCCGACTAGGTGATAACAATGAGCAGTTCTTC
CDR3aa: CSARLGDNNEQFF

abundance: many
d_gene: NA
v_gene: TRBV7-9
j_gene: TRBJ1-1
CDR3nt: TGTGCCAGCAGCTTAGAAGAGACAGTGCTGGTTTTCTTT
CDR3aa: CASSLEETVLVFF

abundance: many
d_gene: NA
v_gene: TRBV12-3/TRBV12-4
j_gene: TRBJ2-3
CDR3nt: TGTGCCAGCAGTTCGGGACCCCCAAATACGCAGTATTTT
CDR3aa: CASSSGPPNTQYF

abundance: many
d_gene: NA
v_gene: TRBV29-1
j_gene: TRBJ2-5
CDR3nt: TGCAGCGTTGCGACTCGGACTACACAAGAGACCCAGTACTTC
CDR3aa: CSVATRTTQETQYF

abundance: many
d_gene: TRBD2
v_gene: TRBV29-1
j_gene: TRBJ2-7
CDR3nt: TGCAGCGTCGTAGCGGGGGCTTCCTACGAGCAGTACTTC
CDR3aa: CSVVAGASYEQYF

abundance: NA
d_gene: TRBD1
v_gene: TRBV5-1
j_gene: TRBJ2-3
CDR3nt: TGCGCCAGCAGCTTGGAGGGGGGACAGGGGACAGATACGCAGTATTTT
CDR3aa: CASSLEGGQGTDTQYF

abundance: once
d_gene: NA
v_gene: TRBV20-1
j_gene: TRBJ2-7
CDR3nt: TGCAGTGCTCCCCTCGAACCGAGCTCCTACGAGCAGTACTTC
CDR3aa: CSAPLEPSSYEQYF

abundance: NA
d_gene: TRBD1
v_gene: TRBV28
j_gene: TRBJ1-2
CDR3nt: TGTGCCAGCAGTCAACAGGGGGAGTATGGCTACACCTTC
CDR3aa: CASSQQGEYGYTF

abundance: NA
d_gene: NA
v_gene: TRBV20-1
j_gene: TRBJ1-2
CDR3nt: TGCAGTGCTAGAGATGCGAATGGGGGAAGGAACTATGGCTACACCTTC
CDR3aa: CSARDANGGRNYGYTF

abundance: many
d_gene: NA
v_gene: TRBV27
j_gene: TRBJ2-6
CDR3nt: TGTGCCAGCCGGCAGGGTTGGGCTGGGGCCAACGTCCTGACTTTC
CDR3aa: CASRQGWAGANVLTF

abundance: NA
d_gene: NA
v_gene: TRBV28
j_gene: TRBJ2-4
CDR3nt: TGTGCCAGCAGTTTACAAGGTCTGGCCAAAAACATTCAGTACTTC
CDR3aa: CASSLQGLAKNIQYF

abundance: many
d_gene: NA
v_gene: TRBV28
j_gene: TRBJ2-7
CDR3nt: TGTGCCAGCAGCTTAGGTGGAGGGACCTACGAGCAGTACTTC
CDR3aa: CASSLGGGTYEQYF

abundance: NA
d_gene: TRBD1
v_gene: TRBV20-1
j_gene: TRBJ2-7
CDR3nt: TGCAGTGCAACCTTAGACAGGGCCACCTACGAGCAGTACTTC
CDR3aa: CSATLDRATYEQYF

abundance: many
d_gene: TRBD1
v_gene: TRBV29-1
j_gene: TRBJ1-4
CDR3nt: TGCAGCGTCCAGGGGGCGGCTAATGAAAAACTGTTTTTT
CDR3aa: CSVQGAANEKLFF

abundance: NA
d_gene: TRBD2
v_gene: TRBV18
j_gene: TRBJ2-1
CDR3nt: TGTGCCAGCACCGGTTTAGCGGGGAGCTCCTACAATGAGCAGTTCTTC
CDR3aa: CASTGLAGSSYNEQFF

abundance: NA
d_gene: NA
v_gene: TRBV7-6
j_gene: TRBJ2-3
CDR3nt: TGTGCCAGCAGCTTAACATCGGCTAGCACAGATACGCAGTATTTT
CDR3aa: CASSLTSASTDTQYF

abundance: NA
d_gene: NA
v_gene: TRBV7-3
j_gene: TRBJ2-2
CDR3nt: TGTGCCAGCAGCGTGGACGATACCGGGGAGCTGTTTTTT
CDR3aa: CASSVDDTGELFF

abundance: many
d_gene: NA
v_gene: TRBV12-3/TRBV12-4
j_gene: TRBJ2-7
CDR3nt: TGTGCCAGCAGTGGGGGGCTAGGGTCACACTCCTACGAGCAGTACTTC
CDR3aa: CASSGGLGSHSYEQYF

abundance: few
d_gene: NA
v_gene: TRBV20-1
j_gene: TRBJ2-7
CDR3nt: TGCAGTGCTAAATGGGAGCAGTACTTC
CDR3aa: CSAKWEQYF

abundance: many
d_gene: NA
v_gene: TRBV12-3/TRBV12-4
j_gene: TRBJ1-1
CDR3nt: TGTGCCAGCAGTTTTTCGGACTTCTCGAACACTGAAGCTTTCTTT
CDR3aa: CASSFSDFSNTEAFF

abundance: NA
d_gene: TRBD2
v_gene: TRBV15
j_gene: TRBJ2-2
CDR3nt: TGTGCCAGCCTAGCGGGAGGGACCGGGGAGCTGTTTTTT
CDR3aa: CASLAGGTGELFF

abundance: NA
d_gene: TRBD2
v_gene: TRBV28
j_gene: TRBJ2-5
CDR3nt: TGTGCCAGCAGTCCGCTGACTCGGGCTAGCGGGAGGGAAGAGACCCAGTACTTC
CDR3aa: CASSPLTRASGREETQYF

abundance: many
d_gene: NA
v_gene: TRBV15
j_gene: TRBJ2-2
CDR3nt: TGTGCCACCAGCAGCGCCGGGGACGTGACCGGGGAGCTGTTTTTT
CDR3aa: CATSSAGDVTGELFF

abundance: NA
d_gene: NA
v_gene: TRBV7-2
j_gene: TRBJ2-3
CDR3nt: TGTGCCAGCAGCTGGGGGGAGGGCACAGATACGCAGTATTTT
CDR3aa: CASSWGEGTDTQYF

abundance: many
d_gene: NA
v_gene: TRBV20-1
j_gene: TRBJ2-3
CDR3nt: TGCAGTGCTAGAGGTTATGGGACCGTTCCAGATACGCAGTATTTT
CDR3aa: CSARGYGTVPDTQYF

abundance: NA
d_gene: TRBD1
v_gene: TRBV18
j_gene: TRBJ2-7
CDR3nt: TGTGCCAGCTCACCAGACAGGGGGAAGTACGAGCAGTACTTC
CDR3aa: CASSPDRGKYEQYF

abundance: once
d_gene: NA
v_gene: TRBV3-1
j_gene: TRBJ2-1
CDR3nt: TGTGCCAGCAGCCAAAGTGGGTGGGAGCAGTTCTTC
CDR3aa: CASSQSGWEQFF

abundance: few
d_gene: TRBD2
v_gene: TRBV29-1
j_gene: TRBJ2-5
CDR3nt: TGCAGCGTTGAAGTAGCGGGAGTAGAGAGGGAGACCCAGTACTTC
CDR3aa: CSVEVAGVERETQYF